This TCR beta chain was documented in a study of T cell changes during pregnancy in multiple sclerosis (dated by TCRdb to 2018 to 2020). About the investigation overall: The study examined how the T cell repertoire changed over the course of pregnancy in women with multiple sclerosis.

With regard to this clone: Its target antigen remains unknown. Per-base qualities were not stored, and no clone one base away is much larger.

CDR1 and CDR2 are drawn from the germline V gene: SNHLY, FYNNEI. V sheds 8 bases and J sheds 0 bases, leaving 10 bases between their ends. The CDR3 starts with the cysteine, ends with the phenylalanine, and has 13 residues. Only the CDR3 part of the read is kept: 39 bases, read in frame from the first base. Preparation of the library involved the immunoSEQ multiplex PCR assay. Drawn from immuneACCESS, this table holds only the in-frame rearrangements with V and J called that TCRdb kept. Clones are partly lost; checked studies trace under half to an unresolved V gene and leave the rest unexplained. This sample is represented by more than 40,000 clones; roughly 90% of them were singletons. Together, the top ten hold approximately 1.5% of the sample.

This receptor chain uses TRBV2 and TRBJ1-1; there is no confident call for the D gene. The sample consisted of peripheral blood, taken in the first trimester of pregnancy. This clonotype was sampled from a female donor in good health, enrolled as a control in a pregnancy study. The CDR3 has the sequence CASSGSMNTEAFF. The DNA sequence follows: TGTGCCAGCTCGGGGTCCATGAACACTGAAGCTTTCTTT.